Listed below are T cell receptor beta chains from one sample, sequenced in a study of blood T cell repertoires in COVID-19. TCRdb's copy holds only in-frame clones and misses some; the assay was immunoSEQ multiplex PCR. The sample holds tens of thousands of clones, 90% seen once. The material sequenced was peripheral blood. The receptors shown here come from a human donor in a cohort sampled during active COVID-19. CDR3s include the opening cysteine and the closing phenylalanine or tryptophan. The D gene is left open where the match is weak. Size is stated for part of the rows, as once, few or many counts, or as a class when the clone is expanded.

v_call	d_call	clone_size	j_call	cdr3_nt	cdr3_aa
TRBV7-8	TRBD1	medium-sized	TRBJ2-1	TGTGCCAGCGGAAGGGACAGGATGCTATACAATGAGCAGTTCTTC	CASGRDRMLYNEQFF
TRBV9	TRBD1	.	TRBJ1-3	TGTGCCAGCAGCGTCTCCGGGACAGGCCGAGTCGGTACCATATATTTT	CASSVSGTGRVGTIYF
TRBV10-2	TRBD2	.	TRBJ2-3	TGCGCCAGCAGTGGAAGGGCGGGGGGAAGTGAGGATACGCAGTATTTT	CASSGRAGGSEDTQYF
TRBV29-1	.	.	TRBJ1-1	TGCAGCGTTGTACCCCAGATATATGAAGCTTTCTTT	CSVVPQIYEAFF
TRBV5-1	TRBD1	.	TRBJ1-5	TGCGCCAGCAGTTCCGGGACAGATAGCAATCAGCCCCAGCATTTT	CASSSGTDSNQPQHF
TRBV5-4	TRBD2	.	TRBJ2-1	TGTGCCAGCAGCTTGGGAGGGACTATCTACAATGAGCAGTTCTTC	CASSLGGTIYNEQFF
TRBV19	TRBD1	.	TRBJ1-5	TGTGCCAGTACCTTTACAGGGGGCGGCAATCAGCCCCAGCATTTT	CASTFTGGGNQPQHF
TRBV10-1	.	.	TRBJ1-1	TGCGCCAGCTGGGACAAAATGAACACTGAAGCTTTCTTT	CASWDKMNTEAFF
TRBV18	TRBD1	.	TRBJ2-1	TGTGCCAGCTCACCACCCACCGGGACAGGGTCCTACAATGAGCAGTTCTTC	CASSPPTGTGSYNEQFF
TRBV5-6	.	.	TRBJ2-3	TGTGCCAGCAGCTTGTCACAGGGCACAGATACGCAGTATTTT	CASSLSQGTDTQYF
TRBV4-3	TRBD2	once	TRBJ2-1	TGCGCCAGCAGCCAAGTCCTAGCGGGGGCCTACAATGAGCAGTTCTTC	CASSQVLAGAYNEQFF
TRBV5-4	.	few	TRBJ1-6	TGTGCCAGCAGCTTTGCAGACAACTATAATTCACCCCTCCACTTT	CASSFADNYNSPLHF
TRBV10-3	.	.	TRBJ1-1	TGTGCCATCAGTCCCCGGGGAGAAAACACTGAAGCTTTCTTT	CAISPRGENTEAFF
TRBV19	TRBD1	.	TRBJ1-5	TGTGCCACCATGGACAGGGTAGGTCAGCCCCAGCATTTT	CATMDRVGQPQHF
TRBV10-1	.	.	TRBJ2-7	TGCGCCGAGGGCGAGCAGTACTTC	CAEGEQYF
TRBV18	TRBD1	.	TRBJ1-1	TGTGCCAGCTCACCACTGGACAGGGGGGTGAACACTGAAGCTTTCTTT	CASSPLDRGVNTEAFF
TRBV18	.	.	TRBJ1-1	TGTGCCAGCTCACCAGGGGCAGGGAAGTTAAGCACTGAAGCTTTCTTT	CASSPGAGKLSTEAFF
TRBV15	TRBD1	.	TRBJ1-1	TGTGCCACCAGCAGGGGGGACAGGATGGGGACTGAAGCTTTCTTT	CATSRGDRMGTEAFF
TRBV7-2	TRBD2	few	TRBJ2-5	TGTGCCAGCAGCTTTTTGAGGGAGGGAGAGACCCAGTACTTC	CASSFLREGETQYF
TRBV7-2	.	.	TRBJ1-2	TGTGCCAGCAGCTTAATGAGGGTTGGCTACACCTTC	CASSLMRVGYTF
TRBV6-1	.	.	TRBJ1-2	TGTGCCAGCAGTGAAACTGGGGAGTATGGCTACACCTTC	CASSETGEYGYTF
TRBV3-1/TRBV3-2	.	.	TRBJ1-1	TGTGCCAGCAGCCAAGTCACTCTCTCCCGCACTGAAGCTTTCTTT	CASSQVTLSRTEAFF
TRBV6-2/TRBV6-3	.	.	TRBJ1-2	TGTGCCAGCAGCCGGGACACGTATGGCTACACCTTC	CASSRDTYGYTF
TRBV19	TRBD2	.	TRBJ2-1	TGTGCCAGTAGTATAGCTAGCGGGTCCCCATTCTTC	CASSIASGSPFF
TRBV14	TRBD1	.	TRBJ2-7	TGTGCCAGCAGCCAAGATCCGCAGGGGGTCGGCGAGCAGTACTTC	CASSQDPQGVGEQYF
TRBV19	.	few	TRBJ1-5	TGTGCCAGTAGTATCGGGGGGCGGTCTCAGCCCCAGCATTTT	CASSIGGRSQPQHF
TRBV11-3	.	once	TRBJ1-5	TGTGCCAGCAGCTTTAGTCTCGATCAGCCCCAGCATTTT	CASSFSLDQPQHF
TRBV10-3	.	.	TRBJ2-2	TGTGCCATCAGTGAGTTAAGGGGCACCGGGGAGCTGTTTTTT	CAISELRGTGELFF
TRBV25-1	.	.	TRBJ1-1	TGTGCCAGCAGTGACGGACAGACTGACACTGAAGCTTTCTTT	CASSDGQTDTEAFF
TRBV18	TRBD1	.	TRBJ2-7	TGTGCCAGCTCACGGACAGGGACCAACGAGCAGTACTTC	CASSRTGTNEQYF
TRBV3-1/TRBV3-2	TRBD2	.	TRBJ2-5	TGTGCCAGCAGCCGAAGCGGGGGGGAGCAAGAGACCCAGTACTTC	CASSRSGGEQETQYF
TRBV5-6	.	.	TRBJ1-5	TGTGCCAGCAGCTTGGGCGGGGTGGGTCAGCCCCAGCATTTT	CASSLGGVGQPQHF
TRBV5-1	.	.	TRBJ1-4	TGCGCCAGCAGCTTGGGACAGGTTAATGAAAAACTGTTTTTT	CASSLGQVNEKLFF
TRBV4-2	.	.	TRBJ2-3	TGTGCCAGCAGCCAAGATCCTACTAGTTCAGATACGCAGTATTTT	CASSQDPTSSDTQYF
TRBV7-2	TRBD1	.	TRBJ1-4	TGTGCCAGCAGGGGGGGGGACAGGGACCCAGAAAAACTGTTTTTT	CASRGGDRDPEKLFF
TRBV5-6	.	.	TRBJ1-1	TGTGCCAGCAGCTTGGGACAGTCCGACACTGAAGCTTTCTTT	CASSLGQSDTEAFF
TRBV5-1	TRBD1	.	TRBJ2-3	TGCGCCAGCAGCTTCACAGGGGTGGGGGATACGCAGTATTTT	CASSFTGVGDTQYF
TRBV4-2	.	.	TRBJ1-2	TGTGCCAGCAGCCAAGATCGTACGGGCTATGGCTACACCTTC	CASSQDRTGYGYTF
TRBV18	.	.	TRBJ1-2	TGTGCCAGCTCACCCGACGCCGGGGACTATGGCTACACCTTC	CASSPDAGDYGYTF
TRBV5-1	.	.	TRBJ2-3	TGCGCCAGCAGCTTGGCTAGCGCTAGCACAGATACGCAGTATTTT	CASSLASASTDTQYF
TRBV19	.	.	TRBJ1-2	TGTGCCAGTAGAAAAGGGGTCCTGCTGAATGGCTACACCTTC	CASRKGVLLNGYTF
TRBV12-3/TRBV12-4	TRBD1	.	TRBJ1-1	TGTGCCAGCAGTTCAGGGGGCTCAGCTTTCTTT	CASSSGGSAFF
TRBV6-4	.	.	TRBJ1-1	TGTGCCAGCAGAGCAGGGTACGACACTGAAGCTTTCTTT	CASRAGYDTEAFF